This entry features one TCR beta chain sequence. Its antigen remains unknown. TCR alpha and TCR beta cDNA libraries carrying sample barcodes and UMIs came from 5'RACE with constant-segment primers. TCRdb reprocessed the 5' RACE reads via MiXCR and lists one record per CDR3 protein. The table lists under 250,000 distinct CDR3 sequences, around 30% of them singletons. These data are taken from a study of T-cell memory formation after mild COVID-19. Study-wide findings and caveats: Day 15 to 85 contractors were CD4/CD8 balanced; later expanders leaned CD4+.

This CDR3 comprises 17 residues. Germline V CDR1 and CDR2: LNHNV, YYDKDF (reference sequence). Between the trimmed V and J ends, which lost 0 bases and 0 bases, there was a span of 14 bases. The genes are TRBV15 and TRBJ1-1; weak D call: TRBD1 (6 bases). This TCR was recovered from an adult woman who had mild COVID-19 (a few samples of this study predate the infection). Cell type and time point are not known. The specimen sequenced was PBMCs or a T cell subset sorted from them (not recorded which). The CDR3 sequence is CATSRDFLTGLNTEAFF. CDR3 sequence (DNA): TGTGCCACCAGCAGAGATTTTCTGACAGGTTTGAACACTGAAGCTTTCTTT.